The 32 T cell receptor beta chains presented below share a single source sample, sequenced in a study of response to subunit inactivated influenza vaccine. TCRdb redid the calling of the RT-PCR reads with MiXCR, one entry per CDR3 protein. The sample records roughly 700,000 distinct CDR3 sequences, around a sixth being singletons. Material: PBMCs from blood, obtained less than 13 days after vaccination. The source is a man in his forties or fifties who received an inactivated influenza vaccine.

This clonotype was recorded many times. The chain uses TRBV29-1 and TRBJ2-7; 8 bases are a match to TRBD1. The CDR3 sequence is 12 residues long. CDR1 and CDR2 (germline): SQVTM, ANQGSEA. Trimming took 5 bases from V and 1 from J; bases not matched to a gene: 1. In nucleotides, the CDR3 is TGCAGCGTTAGGACAGGGTCCTACGAGCAGTACTTC. Translation gives CSVRTGSYEQYF.

The V and J genes are TRBV9 and TRBJ2-5; 10 bases align to TRBD2. From germline, CDR1 is SGDLS and CDR2 YYNGEE. Trimming cost V 0 bases and J 4 bases; bases outside gene matches: 9. CDR3 length: 17 residues. The CDR3 DNA reads as TGTGCCAGCAGCGTAGGAGGTAGCGGGAGGCCCCTAGAGACCCAGTACTTC. It codes for CASSVGGSGRPLETQYF. The full variable domain, in which reference TRBV9 and TRBJ2-5 provide the parts outside the CDR3, is DSGVTQTPKHLITATGQRVTLRCSPRSGDLSVYWYQQSLDQGLQFLIQYYNGEERAKGNILERFSAQQFPDLHSELNLSSLELGDSALYFCASSVGGSGRPLETQYFGPGTRLLVL.

This rearrangement joins TRBV20-1 to TRBJ1-2; the D gene is possibly TRBD1 (5 bases). CDR3 size: 12 residues. The ends were cut back, 5 bases at V and 4 bases at J, with 11 bases in the middle. The germline gives CDR1 DFQATT, CDR2 SNEGSKA (reference sequence). The CDR3 is CSAGTGTYGYTF. The DNA of the CDR3 is TGCAGTGCTGGGACGGGGACCTATGGCTACACCTTC.

With respect to this clonotype: One end of the junction is discordant with germline, which a read error may explain. Here the CDR3 reads CASSSFLRGDGDTQCF. The CDR3 DNA reads TGTGCCAGCAGCTCGTTTTTGCGGGGGGATGGAGATACGCAGTGTTTT. This chain uses TRBV11-2 with TRBJ2-3; 8 bases line up with TRBD2. Germline V gene lookup returns CDR1 SGHAT and CDR2 FQNNGV. The CDR3 consists of 16 residues.

The CDR3 nucleotides are TGCGCCAGCAGCCAAGATTGGAGGGGGGGATACACTGAAGCTTTCTTT. Translated: CASSQDWRGGYTEAFF. V gene TRBV4-3 combines with J gene TRBJ1-1; weak D call: TRBD1 (6 bases). Germline V CDR1 and CDR2: LGHNA, YSLEER. The V and J ends lost 0 bases and 3 bases respectively, with 14 bases between them. This CDR3 has 16 amino acids.

The chain employs TRBV15 and TRBJ1-2, with D possibly TRBD1 on 6 matching bases. Germline CDR1 LNHNV, CDR2 YYDKDF (reference sequence). The ends were cut back, 1 base at V and 2 bases at J, with 8 bases in the middle. The CDR3 contains 14 residues. The DNA of the CDR3 is TGTGCCACCAGCAGAGTACAGGGAAACTATGGCTACACCTTC. It codes for CATSRVQGNYGYTF.

The chain combines TRBV5-1 with TRBJ2-7; perhaps D is TRBD1 or TRBD2 (5 bases each). Trimming removed 0 bases at V and 8 bases at J, with 9 bases between. Germline V lookup: CDR1 SGHRS, CDR2 YFSETQ. The CDR3 covers 12 residues. The CDR3 DNA reads TGCGCCAGCAGCTTGGAATCGGGGCAGCAGTACTTC. Translated: CASSLESGQQYF.

This clonotype has only a few counts. The V call is TRBV5-6, the J call TRBJ1-2; D is perhaps TRBD1 (5 bases). This CDR3 has 15 residues. Trimming removed 4 bases at V and 4 bases at J, with 17 bases between. Germline CDR1 and CDR2: SGHDT and YYEEEE. CDR3 nucleotide sequence: TGTGCCAGCAGCCCAGAACCCAGGGTTGTCTATGGCTACACCTTC. Translating gives CASSPEPRVVYGYTF. Full variable domain (outside the CDR3, taken from reference TRBV5-6 and TRBJ1-2): DAGVTQSPTHLIKTRGQQVTLRCSPKSGHDTVSWYQQALGQGPQFIFQYYEEEERQRGNFPDRFSGHQFPNYSSELNVNALLLGDSALYLCASSPEPRVVYGYTFGSGTRLTVV.

At least ten counts were recorded for this clonotype. This chain links TRBV6-1 with TRBJ2-3; 7 bases are a match to TRBD2. The length of the CDR3 is 15 residues. The germline V gene encodes CDR1 MNHNS and CDR2 SASEGT. Unmatched junction bases numbered 8, after V lost 6 bases and J lost 2 bases. The CDR3: CASRAGTTYTDTQYF. CDR3 nucleotides: TGTGCCAGCAGGGCCGGGACTACCTACACAGATACGCAGTATTTT.

This clonotype has more than one count but fewer than ten. This sequence joins TRBV6-2 or TRBV6-3 and TRBJ1-1; tentative D call: TRBD1 (5 bases). The length of the CDR3 is 15 residues. Trimming cost V 6 bases and J 1 base, with 15 bases left between them. CDR1 is MNHEY, CDR2 SVGEGT, per germline. CDR3 in DNA: TGTGCCAGCAGAGAAGGCGGGGCCAAGAACACTGAAGCTTTCTTT. Amino acid sequence: CASREGGAKNTEAFF.

This clonotype was detected only a few times. The chain employs TRBV6-2 or TRBV6-3 and TRBJ1-5; D is perhaps TRBD1 (5 bases). Germline lookup yields CDR1 MNHEY and CDR2 SVGEGT. Between the trimmed V and J ends, which lost 6 bases and 6 bases, there was a span of 12 bases. The CDR3 totals 13 residues. In DNA form, the CDR3 reads TGTGCCAGCAGAGCTATAGACAGTCAGCCCCAGCATTTT. Its translation is CASRAIDSQPQHF.

CDR3 amino acids: CASSFPQLQDTQYF. CDR3 nucleotides: TGTGCCAGCAGCTTTCCCCAACTCCAAGATACGCAGTATTTT. The chain links TRBV5-5 to TRBJ2-3, with no clear D. The CDR3 length is 14 residues. V was clipped by 2 bases and J by 5 bases, with 12 bases between them. Germline V gene sequence: CDR1 SGHKS, CDR2 YYEKEE (reference sequence).

This chain uses TRBV29-1 with TRBJ2-3; 8 nucleotides align to TRBD1. The germline CDR1 and CDR2 sequences are SQVTM and ANQGSEA. J was trimmed by 4 bases and V by 6 bases; bases with no gene match: 12. The CDR3 spans 15 residues. The CDR3 nucleotides read TGCAGCGTCGCCGGACAGGGTGGTAAGGCAGATACGCAGTATTTT. It is translated as CSVAGQGGKADTQYF.

V usage is TRBV9 and J usage is TRBJ2-7; TRBD1 matches 9 bases. Germline assignment: CDR1 SGDLS and CDR2 YYNGEE. The junction had 3 bases not matched to a gene; V was cut back by 0 bases and J by 5 bases. CDR3 length: 14 residues. CDR3 nucleotides: TGTGCCAGCAGCGTAGCTGGGACAGGGAACGAGCAGTACTTC. As protein: CASSVAGTGNEQYF.

This clonotype was seen more than once but under ten times. This chain connects TRBV5-5 to TRBJ2-1; D perhaps matches TRBD2 (6 bases). Germline lookup yields CDR1 SGHKS and CDR2 YYEKEE (reference sequence). V gave up 0 bases and J gave up 0 bases, with 10 bases separating them. CDR3 length: 16 amino acids. In nucleotides, the CDR3 is TGTGCCAGCAGCTTGGCACTGGACTACTCCTACAATGAGCAGTTCTTC. This sequence encodes CASSLALDYSYNEQFF.

V and J are TRBV20-1 and TRBJ2-5; TRBD2 agrees at 10 bases. The germline CDR1 and CDR2 sequences are DFQATT and SNEGSKA (reference sequence). The length of the CDR3 is 14 residues. The V gene end was trimmed by 6 bases and the J gene end by 1 base; junction bases not matched to a gene: 5. The CDR3 DNA follows: TGCAGTGCATGGACTAGCGGCGTCCAAGAGACCCAGTACTTC. Translating it yields CSAWTSGVQETQYF.

The table lists this clonotype with many counts. The chain joins TRBV5-1 to TRBJ2-3; D might be TRBD2 (5 bases). CDR1 is SGHRS, CDR2 YFSETQ, per germline. Trimming took 3 bases from V and 9 from J, leaving 14 bases between them. The CDR3 is made up of 13 amino acids. The CDR3 protein is CASSSGGPTTQYF. The DNA for the CDR3 is TGCGCCAGCAGCTCCGGAGGCCCAACGACGCAGTATTTT.

This clonotype was picked up a small number of times. The J gene is TRBJ2-5, the V gene TRBV7-9; no reliable D call. CDR3 length: 12 residues. V was clipped by 5 bases and J by 0 bases, with 4 bases between them. The germline V gene encodes CDR1 SEHNR and CDR2 FQNEAQ (reference sequence). The CDR3 nucleotides read TGTGCCAGCAGCAAGAACCAAGAGACCCAGTACTTC. It specifies CASSKNQETQYF.

V and J are TRBV4-3 and TRBJ2-7; D call uncertain. The CDR3 has 13 amino acids. V lost 4 bases and J lost 4, with 11 bases in between. Germline values: CDR1 LGHNA, CDR2 YSLEER. The CDR3 is CASSRQMSYEQYF. As DNA, the CDR3 is TGCGCCAGCAGCCGCCAGATGAGTTACGAGCAGTACTTC.

This clonotype was counted between two and nine times. The gene calls are TRBV6-2 or TRBV6-3 and TRBJ1-5; no clear D. Germline values: CDR1 MNHEY, CDR2 SVGEGT. This CDR3 region has 13 residues. Trimming cost V 5 bases and J 2 bases, with 7 bases left between them. Here the CDR3 reads CASSTHGNQPQHF. For the CDR3, the DNA is TGTGCCAGCAGTACCCATGGCAATCAGCCCCAGCATTTT.

This clonotype was found a few times. V usage is TRBV18 and J usage is TRBJ2-7; 9 bases align to TRBD1. Germline loops: CDR1 KGHSH, CDR2 LQKENI. The CDR3 totals 14 residues. The V gene end was trimmed by 5 bases and the J gene end by 3 bases; junction bases not matched to a gene: 5. CDR3 loop: CASSTRDRVYEQYF. The CDR3 bases are TGTGCCAGCTCAACCCGGGACAGGGTCTACGAGCAGTACTTC.

V is TRBV27 and J is TRBJ2-7; no reliable D call. Germline V CDR1 and CDR2: MNHEY, SMNVEV (reference sequence). The CDR3 runs 12 residues. The germline V and J ends were trimmed by 6 bases and 2 bases, with 8 bases remaining between them. CDR3 region: CASRTQTYEQYF. CDR3 nucleotides: TGTGCCAGCAGGACCCAAACCTACGAGCAGTACTTC.

The chain carries TRBV7-9 and TRBJ2-5; no clear D. The V end lost 5 bases, the J end lost 0 bases, and 13 bases lay between the germline ends. This CDR3 has 15 residues. Germline assignment: CDR1 SEHNR and CDR2 FQNEAQ (reference sequence). This chain's CDR3 is CASSTALGYQETQYF. Written as DNA, the CDR3 is TGTGCCAGCAGCACTGCGTTGGGGTACCAAGAGACCCAGTACTTC.

This clonotype has more than one count but fewer than ten. The chain employs TRBV6-2 or TRBV6-3 and TRBJ1-1; 9 bases map to TRBD1. The CDR3 length is 15 residues. Germline V lookup: CDR1 MNHEY, CDR2 SVGEGT. The V segment lost 6 bases and the J segment 10 bases; nucleotides outside the gene matches: 15. The CDR3 coding sequence is TGTGCCAGCAGACCCGCCCAGGGACAGGGTGCCCCAGCTTTCTTT. Translated, it gives CASRPAQGQGAPAFF.

This clonotype came up a few times. The V gene is TRBV20-1, the J gene TRBJ2-7; TRBD2 agrees at 7 bases. V shed 6 bases, J shed 0 bases, and the junction held 11 bases outside the gene matches. The CDR3 covers 15 residues. In germline, CDR1 is DFQATT, CDR2 SNEGSKA (reference sequence). CDR3 in DNA: TGCAGTGCCGCGAGCGGTGAGCGGGGCTCCTACGAGCAGTACTTC. This translates into CSAASGERGSYEQYF.

This clonotype showed up just a few times. The chain combines TRBV18 with TRBJ2-1; D gene unclear. The CDR3 has 12 amino acids. The V gene lost 2 bases and the J gene lost 7 bases, with 6 bases spanning the gap. Germline CDR1 KGHSH, CDR2 LQKENI. The CDR3 region is CASSPARNEQFF. As DNA, the CDR3 is TGTGCCAGCTCACCAGCTCGGAATGAGCAGTTCTTC.

In this sample, this clonotype turned up many times. The chain joins TRBV5-1 to TRBJ2-2; possible D gene TRBD1, 6 bases. Trimming pared 7 bases from V and 1 base from J, leaving 11 bases between. This CDR3 spans 14 amino acids. Germline CDR1 is SGHRS and CDR2 is YFSETQ. The CDR3 region is CASGKGGNTGELFF. CDR3 in DNA: TGCGCCAGCGGAAAAGGGGGGAACACCGGGGAGCTGTTTTTT.

This chain uses TRBV5-1 with TRBJ1-2; 11 bases line up with TRBD1. V lost 2 bases to trimming and J lost 6 bases; unmatched junction nucleotides: 12. Germline CDR1 SGHRS, CDR2 YFSETQ. The CDR3 contains 17 residues. The CDR3 bases are TGCGCCAGCAGCTTAAACTTCCCCGGACAGGGGGCGGATGGCTACACCTTC. Translated: CASSLNFPGQGADGYTF.

In regard to this clonotype: A read error may account for a junction end that differs from germline. The gene calls are TRBV20-1 and TRBJ2-1; 7 bases are a match to TRBD1. The CDR3 loop spans 16 amino acids. Germline V gene data show CDR1 as DFQATT and CDR2 as SNEGSKA (reference sequence). CDR3 loop: CCANTGQGDSYNEQFF. CDR3 in DNA: TGCTGTGCCAACACGGGGCAGGGGGACTCCTACAATGAGCAGTTCTTC.

CDR3 loop: CASSPKPRTDGNEQFF. The CDR3 DNA reads TGTGCCAGCAGTCCCAAACCTCGAACCGACGGCAATGAGCAGTTCTTC. This rearrangement joins TRBV27 to TRBJ2-1; unclear D gene. Trimming took off 5 bases at V and 6 bases at J, with 20 bases between the two ends. Germline-derived CDR1 and CDR2 are MNHEY and SMNVEV (reference sequence). The CDR3 is 16 residues long.

A few counts support this clonotype. The J gene is TRBJ2-7, the V gene TRBV6-2 or TRBV6-3, with unresolved D. V was pared by 8 bases and J by 2 bases, with 16 bases between. Per germline, CDR1 MNHEY and CDR2 SVGEGT. The CDR3 extends over 14 amino acids. The CDR3 nucleotides are TGTGCCAGCGGGCTTCCGGGTCTCCCCTACGAGCAGTACTTC. This translates into CASGLPGLPYEQYF.

To note about this clonotype: Mismatch with germline at one junction end may stem from a read error. The chain has TRBV7-9 and TRBJ1-6; maybe TRBD1 (6 bases). The CDR3 consists of 13 residues. Per germline, CDR1 SEHNR and CDR2 FQNEAQ (reference sequence). DNA for the CDR3: TGCGCCAGCAGCTTAGGCGGGGACACACCCCTCCACTTT. Translated: CASSLGGDTPLHF.